A selection of T cell receptor beta chains follows, all from one sample in a study of OX40 agonist ivuxolimab in advanced cancers. Repertoires were generated with immunoSEQ multiplex PCR, while TCRdb's copy carries only in-frame clones and drops some. In the table there are 85,000 to 100,000 clones, roughly 93% of which are singletons. The source was CD4+ or CD8+ T cells sorted from blood, collected in a trial of the OX40 agonist ivuxolimab. Receptor source: an adult with an advanced solid tumor such as melanoma, head and neck, liver or kidney cancer. Each CDR3 is given with its conserved first and last residue. D genes are given only for firm matches. Part of the rows lack a size; the others show once, few, many or a class for expanded clones.

-	-	TRBV30	TRBJ2-1	CAWSDYRAMEYNEQFF	TGTGCCTGGAGTGACTACAGGGCAATGGAGTACAATGAGCAGTTCTTC
-	TRBD2	TRBV5-4	TRBJ2-1	CASSAAAGLAGGRGLFF	TGTGCCAGCAGCGCGGCCGCGGGACTAGCGGGAGGGAGAGGGTTGTTCTTC
-	TRBD1	TRBV5-1	TRBJ2-5	CASSLEQGTGGQYF	TGCGCCAGCAGCTTGGAACAGGGGACAGGGGGACAGTACTTC
-	-	TRBV7-9	TRBJ1-5	CASSLEMLQPQHF	TGTGCCAGCAGCTTAGAGATGTTGCAGCCCCAACATTTT
-	-	TRBV11-2	TRBJ2-1	CASSLGRINEQFF	TGTGCCAGCAGCTTAGGAAGGATCAATGAGCAGTTCTTC
-	TRBD2	TRBV9	TRBJ2-2	CASSVGSSGSYTGELFF	TGTGCCAGCAGCGTAGGGAGTAGCGGGAGTTACACCGGGGAGCTGTTTTTT
-	TRBD2	TRBV6-5	TRBJ2-7	CATPSGVNYEQYF	TGTGCCACTCCGAGCGGGGTCAACTACGAGCAGTACTTC
-	-	TRBV5-1	TRBJ2-7	CASSLGGRWSYEQYF	TGCGCCAGCAGCTTGGGGGGCAGGTGGTCCTACGAGCAGTACTTC
-	-	TRBV28	TRBJ2-7	CASSGTGSYEQYF	TGTGCCAGCAGTGGGACTGGGTCCTACGAGCAGTACTTC
-	-	TRBV30	TRBJ2-3	CAWSYSTDTQYF	TGTGCCTGGAGCTACTCCACAGATACGCAGTATTTT
-	-	TRBV9	TRBJ2-3	CASSVLSPTDTQYF	TGTGCCAGCAGCGTACTTTCCCCCACAGATACGCAGTATTTT
few	-	TRBV4-3	TRBJ2-3	CASSQEGGRTGVGTQYF	TGCGCCAGCAGCCAAGAAGGTGGGCGGACCGGGGTGGGGACGCAGTATTTT
-	-	TRBV5-1	TRBJ2-7	CASSLVSGAGTYEQYF	TGCGCCAGCAGCTTGGTATCAGGGGCTGGAACCTACGAGCAGTACTTC
-	-	TRBV10-3	TRBJ1-3	CAISELAGGNTIYF	TGTGCCATCAGTGAATTGGCAGGGGGAAACACCATATATTTT
-	-	TRBV9	TRBJ2-5	CASSPSDTQETQYF	TGTGCCAGCAGCCCCTCAGACACCCAAGAGACCCAGTACTTC
-	TRBD1	TRBV19	TRBJ1-2	CASSTRQGGYTF	TGTGCCAGTAGTACCCGACAGGGTGGCTACACCTTC
-	-	TRBV4-1	TRBJ2-3	CASSHESGNTQYF	TGCGCCAGCAGTCATGAGTCGGGGAATACGCAGTATTTT
-	-	TRBV28	TRBJ1-1	CASSPKGSVNTEAFF	TGTGCCAGCTCTCCGAAGGGGTCGGTGAACACTGAAGCTTTCTTT
-	TRBD2	TRBV2	TRBJ2-1	CASRGLAGAYNEQFF	TGTGCCAGCAGGGGACTAGCGGGGGCCTACAATGAGCAGTTCTTC
-	-	TRBV28	TRBJ1-5	CASSLLGHSNQPQHF	TGTGCCAGCAGTTTATTGGGACACTCAAATCAGCCCCAGCATTTT
-	-	TRBV2	TRBJ1-3	CASSPAQGYAGNTIYF	TGTGCCAGCAGTCCCGCCCAGGGGTACGCTGGAAACACCATATATTTT
-	TRBD1	TRBV28	TRBJ2-5	CASVTRGRETQYF	TGTGCCAGCGTGACCAGGGGGCGGGAGACCCAGTACTTC
-	TRBD2	TRBV7-2	TRBJ2-7	CASSIGGTRIVEQYF	TGTGCCAGCAGCATCGGGGGGACTAGGATTGTCGAGCAGTACTTC
-	-	TRBV15	TRBJ2-3	CATSRDRPTDTQYF	TGTGCCACCAGCAGAGATAGGCCCACAGATACGCAGTATTTT
-	-	TRBV20-1	TRBJ2-1	CSADLAVEQFF	TGCAGTGCCGACCTCGCTGTTGAGCAGTTCTTC
once	-	TRBV2	TRBJ1-5	CASLQGNIPGNQPQHF	TGTGCCAGCCTACAGGGTAACATTCCAGGCAATCAGCCCCAGCATTTT
few	-	TRBV7-9	TRBJ1-2	CASSLVGSYTF	TGTGCCAGCAGCTTAGTTGGAAGCTACACCTTC
-	-	TRBV7-3	TRBJ1-2	CASSLDPGLGGYTF	TGTGCCAGCAGCTTAGATCCGGGCCTGGGAGGCTACACCTTC
-	-	TRBV25-1	TRBJ2-1	CASSHWSSYNEQFF	TGTGCCAGCAGTCATTGGAGCTCCTACAATGAGCAGTTCTTC
-	TRBD2	TRBV6-6	TRBJ2-3	CASSRAGDTDTQYF	TGTGCCAGCAGTCGAGCGGGAGACACAGATACGCAGTATTTT
-	-	TRBV28	TRBJ2-3	CASSRQSTDTQYF	TGTGCCAGCAGCAGACAGAGCACAGATACGCAGTATTTT
-	-	TRBV5-1	TRBJ1-2	CASSFSANYGYTF	TGCGCCAGCAGCTTCTCAGCTAACTATGGCTACACCTTC
-	-	TRBV5-5	TRBJ2-3	CASSLRTDTQYF	TGTGCCAGCAGCTTGAGGACAGATACGCAGTATTTT
-	-	TRBV12-1	TRBJ2-6	CASSSQLGQSRANVLTF	TGTGCCAGCAGCTCGCAGTTAGGACAAAGTCGGGCCAACGTCCTGACTTTC
-	-	TRBV20-1	TRBJ2-3	CSAADLDTQYF	TGCAGTGCTGCAGATCTGGATACGCAGTATTTT
-	-	TRBV4-3	TRBJ1-6	CASSQDVGHRHTPSPLHF	TGCGCCAGCAGCCAAGACGTCGGACACCGACATACTCCTTCACCCCTCCACTTT
-	-	TRBV30	TRBJ1-1	CAWSLGDTEAFF	TGTGCCTGGAGTCTGGGCGACACTGAAGCTTTCTTT
-	-	TRBV5-1	TRBJ1-1	CASSLMEVNTEAFF	TGCGCCAGCAGCTTGATGGAAGTGAACACTGAAGCTTTCTTT
-	-	TRBV5-1	TRBJ2-3	CASSGAGSTDTQYF	TGCGCCAGCAGCGGAGCAGGAAGCACAGATACGCAGTATTTT
-	TRBD1	TRBV12-5	TRBJ1-5	CASGMTGGYQPQHF	TGTGCTAGTGGCATGACAGGGGGGTACCAGCCCCAGCATTTT